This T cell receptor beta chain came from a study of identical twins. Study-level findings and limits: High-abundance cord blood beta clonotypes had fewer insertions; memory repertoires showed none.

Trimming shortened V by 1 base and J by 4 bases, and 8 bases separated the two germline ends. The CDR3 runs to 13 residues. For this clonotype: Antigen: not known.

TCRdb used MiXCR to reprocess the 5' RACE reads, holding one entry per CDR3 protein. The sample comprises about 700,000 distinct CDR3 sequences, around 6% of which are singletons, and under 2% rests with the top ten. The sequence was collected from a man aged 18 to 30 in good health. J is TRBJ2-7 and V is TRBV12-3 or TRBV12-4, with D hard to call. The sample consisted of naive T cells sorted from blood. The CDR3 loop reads CASSLGGWYEQYF. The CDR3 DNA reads TGTGCCAGCAGTTTAGGCGGCTGGTACGAGCAGTACTTC.